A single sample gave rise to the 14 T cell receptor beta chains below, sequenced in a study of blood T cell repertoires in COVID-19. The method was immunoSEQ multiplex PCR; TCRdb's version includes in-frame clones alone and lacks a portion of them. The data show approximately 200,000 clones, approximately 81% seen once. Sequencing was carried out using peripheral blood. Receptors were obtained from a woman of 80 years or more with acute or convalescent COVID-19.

This CDR3 reads CASSFSDRTKNIQYF. CDR3 nucleotides: TGTGCCAGCAGTTTCTCCGACAGGACTAAAAACATTCAGTACTTC. The chain carries TRBV27 and TRBJ2-4; possible D gene TRBD1, 6 bases. V shed 3 bases and J shed 4 bases, with 13 bases lying between them. The CDR3 has 15 amino acids. Germline V gene sequence: CDR1 MNHEY, CDR2 SMNVEV (reference sequence).

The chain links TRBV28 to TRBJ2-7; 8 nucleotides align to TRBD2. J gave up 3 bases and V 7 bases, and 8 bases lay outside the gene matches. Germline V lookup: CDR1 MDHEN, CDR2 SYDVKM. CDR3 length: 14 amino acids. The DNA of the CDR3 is TGTGCCAGCACCCCTTCCGGGACTAGCTACGAGCAGTACTTC. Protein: CASTPSGTSYEQYF. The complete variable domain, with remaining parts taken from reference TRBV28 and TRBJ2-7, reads DVKVTQSSRYLVKRTGEKVFLECVQDMDHENMFWYRQDPGLGLRLIYFSYDVKMKEKGDIPEGYSVSREKKERFSLILESASTNQTSMYLCASTPSGTSYEQYFGPGTRLTVT.

CDR3 residues: CASSPTSGGARETQYF. The CDR3 bases are TGTGCCAGCAGCCCTACTAGCGGGGGGGCCCGGGAGACCCAGTACTTC. The chain links TRBV7-6 to TRBJ2-5; TRBD2 aligns across 13 bases. V lost 5 bases, J lost 5 bases, and 8 bases stayed unmatched. CDR3 length equals 16 residues. CDR1 and CDR2 from the germline V gene are SGHVS and FNYEAQ. Looking up the rest from reference TRBV7-6 and TRBJ2-5 gives the full variable domain: GAGVSQSPRYKVTKRGQDVALRCDPISGHVSLYWYRQALGQGPEFLTYFNYEAQQDKSGLPNDRFSAERPEGSISTLTIQRTEQRDSAMYRCASSPTSGGARETQYFGPGTRLLVL.

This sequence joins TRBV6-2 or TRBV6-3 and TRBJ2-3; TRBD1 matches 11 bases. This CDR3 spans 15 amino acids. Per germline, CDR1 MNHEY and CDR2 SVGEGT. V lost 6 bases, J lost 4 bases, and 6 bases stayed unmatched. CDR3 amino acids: CASSPSGQGADTQYF. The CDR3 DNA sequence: TGTGCCAGCAGCCCTTCGGGACAGGGGGCAGATACGCAGTATTTT.

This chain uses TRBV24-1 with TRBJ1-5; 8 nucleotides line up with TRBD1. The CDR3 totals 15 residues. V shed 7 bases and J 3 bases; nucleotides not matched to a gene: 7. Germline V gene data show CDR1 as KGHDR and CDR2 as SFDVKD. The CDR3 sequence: CATSLGTGLNQPQHF. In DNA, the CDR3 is TGTGCCACCAGCCTCGGGACAGGACTCAATCAGCCCCAGCATTTT.

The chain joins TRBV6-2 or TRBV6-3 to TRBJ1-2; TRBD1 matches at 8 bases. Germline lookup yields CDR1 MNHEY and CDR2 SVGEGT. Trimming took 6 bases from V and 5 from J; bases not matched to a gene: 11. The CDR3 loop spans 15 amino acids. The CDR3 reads CASSPRQGSFYGYTF. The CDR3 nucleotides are TGTGCCAGCAGCCCGCGACAGGGGTCTTTTTATGGCTACACCTTC.

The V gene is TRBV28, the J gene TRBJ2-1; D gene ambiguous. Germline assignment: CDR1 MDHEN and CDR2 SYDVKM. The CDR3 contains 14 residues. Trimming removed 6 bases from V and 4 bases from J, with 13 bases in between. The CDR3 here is CASSLRLGYNEQFF. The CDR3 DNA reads TGTGCCAGCAGCCTGCGGCTAGGATACAATGAGCAGTTCTTC.

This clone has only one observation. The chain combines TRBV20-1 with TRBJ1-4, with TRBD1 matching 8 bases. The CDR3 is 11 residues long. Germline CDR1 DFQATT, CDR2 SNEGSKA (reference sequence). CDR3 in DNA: TGCAGCGGACAGGGCGGGGAAAAACTGTTTTTT. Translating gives CSGQGGEKLFF.

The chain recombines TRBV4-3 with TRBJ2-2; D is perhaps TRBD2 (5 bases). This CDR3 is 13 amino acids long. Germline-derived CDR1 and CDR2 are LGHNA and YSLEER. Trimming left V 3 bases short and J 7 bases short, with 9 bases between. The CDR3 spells CASSHLRGGELFF. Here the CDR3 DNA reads TGCGCCAGCAGCCACCTTCGGGGCGGGGAGCTGTTTTTT.

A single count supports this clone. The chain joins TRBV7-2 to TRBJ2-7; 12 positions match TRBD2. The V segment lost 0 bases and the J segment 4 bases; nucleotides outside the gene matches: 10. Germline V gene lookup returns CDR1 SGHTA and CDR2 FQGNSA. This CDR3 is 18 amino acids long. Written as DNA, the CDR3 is TGTGCCAGCAGCTTAGCACTAGGGGGGGGACTAGCGGGTTACGAGCAGTACTTC. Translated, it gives CASSLALGGGLAGYEQYF.

The CDR3 sequence: CASSQDYRAAGNTIYF. CDR3 coding DNA: TGTGCCAGCAGCCAAGACTACAGGGCGGCTGGAAACACCATATATTTT. V usage is TRBV3-1 (or the pseudogene TRBV3-2) and J usage is TRBJ1-3, with a tentative D call TRBD1 (6 bases). This CDR3 region has 16 residues. Germline values: CDR1 LGHDT, CDR2 YNNKEL (reference sequence). Trimming shortened V by 0 bases and J by 2 bases, and 11 bases separated the two germline ends.

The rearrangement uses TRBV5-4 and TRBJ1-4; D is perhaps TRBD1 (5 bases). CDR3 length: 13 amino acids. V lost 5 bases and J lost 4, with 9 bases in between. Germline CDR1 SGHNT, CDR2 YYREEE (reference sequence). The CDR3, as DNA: TGTGCCAGCAGGGCCAGGGATAATGAAAAACTGTTTTTT. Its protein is CASRARDNEKLFF.

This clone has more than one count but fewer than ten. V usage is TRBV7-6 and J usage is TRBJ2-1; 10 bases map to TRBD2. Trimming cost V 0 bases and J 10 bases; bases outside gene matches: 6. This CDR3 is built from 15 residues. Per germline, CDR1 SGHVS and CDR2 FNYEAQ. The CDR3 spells CASSLASGGVYEQFF. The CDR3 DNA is TGTGCCAGCAGCTTAGCCAGCGGGGGGGTGTACGAGCAGTTCTTC.

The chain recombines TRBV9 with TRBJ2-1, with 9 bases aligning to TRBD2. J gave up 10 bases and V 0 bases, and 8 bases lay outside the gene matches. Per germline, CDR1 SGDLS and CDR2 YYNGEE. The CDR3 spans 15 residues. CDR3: CASSVASGVWSEQFF. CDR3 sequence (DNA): TGTGCCAGCAGCGTAGCTAGCGGGGTCTGGTCAGAGCAGTTCTTC.